Shown below are 24 T cell receptor beta chains from a single sample sequenced in a study of CD8 T cells in ankylosing spondylitis. No cognate antigen is known for these TCRs. From the 5' RACE reads, TCRdb called clonotypes with MiXCR, one entry per CDR3 protein. Of under 950,000 distinct CDR3 sequences detected, 19% appear once; the ten largest clones hold 15% to 20%. Study-wide results and caveats: Made up of under 10 highly homologous variants, a TCR beta motif appeared characteristic of ankylosing spondylitis blood.

Sequences were obtained from blood, either unsorted or a sorted T cell fraction (not recorded which). The receptors were gathered from a male donor with ankylosing spondylitis.

This clonotype was seen a handful of times. The V gene is TRBV4-1, the J gene TRBJ1-2; unclear D gene. This CDR3 has 14 residues. CDR1 and CDR2 (germline): MGHRA, YSYEKL. Trimming removed 1 base at V and 7 bases at J, with 13 bases between. CDR3 bases: TGCGCCAGCAGCCAAGTTGGAGGAGGTGGTGGCTACACCTTC. Its translation is CASSQVGGGGGYTF.

The chain couples TRBV28 to TRBJ1-2, with 10 bases fitting TRBD1. Germline CDR1 MDHEN, CDR2 SYDVKM. This CDR3 comprises 14 residues. In DNA, the CDR3 is TGTTCTTCCTCCGGGACAGGGGCCAACTATGGCTACACCTTC. Residues: CSSSGTGANYGYTF.

This clonotype was counted between two and nine times. The chain has TRBV7-3 and TRBJ2-7, with D perhaps matching TRBD2 (6 bases). This CDR3 contains 16 residues. Germline values: CDR1 SGHTA, CDR2 FQGTGA. Trimming removed 8 bases at V and 6 bases at J, with 26 bases between. CDR3 residues: CASFLLASAKGREQYF. In nucleotides, the CDR3 is TGTGCCAGCTTCCTTCTAGCGAGCGCAAAAGGTCGCGAGCAGTACTTC.

J is TRBJ1-2 and V is TRBV5-1, with D perhaps matching TRBD1 (5 bases). Germline CDR1 is SGHRS and CDR2 is YFSETQ. V was clipped by 0 bases and J by 6 bases, with 9 bases between them. The CDR3 contains 13 residues. The CDR3 loop reads CASSLVGGDGYTF. The CDR3 nucleotides read TGCGCCAGCAGCTTGGTCGGGGGGGATGGCTACACCTTC.

The sample holds a few counts of this clonotype. The chain links TRBV12-3 or TRBV12-4 to TRBJ2-7, with 9 nucleotides matching TRBD1. This CDR3 is 14 amino acids long. Losses at the gene ends were 5 bases for V and 5 bases for J; bases not matched to a gene: 7. The CDR3 reads CASSPWTGDNEQYF. CDR3 in DNA: TGTGCCAGCAGTCCGTGGACAGGGGACAACGAGCAGTACTTC.

This clonotype was found many times. The chain has TRBV12-3 or TRBV12-4 and TRBJ2-2, with a possible D match to TRBD1 (6 bases). Deletions cut 6 bases from V and 5 bases from J, with 19 bases between. The CDR3 spans 16 residues. The CDR3 loop is CASSPQPGERTGELFF. The CDR3, as DNA: TGTGCCAGCAGCCCCCAACCAGGGGAGAGGACCGGGGAGCTGTTTTTT.

V gene TRBV6-1 combines with J gene TRBJ2-7; 13 bases are shared with TRBD2. Germline V CDR1 and CDR2: MNHNS, SASEGT. The CDR3 runs to 15 residues. The ends lost 5 bases at V and 5 bases at J; junction bases unmatched: 6. CDR3 bases: TGTGCCAGCAGTCGACTAGCGGGGGGAACGGACGAGCAGTACTTC. Encoded protein: CASSRLAGGTDEQYF.

This clonotype was counted a few times. This chain joins TRBV11-1 and TRBJ2-5; TRBD2 agrees at 14 bases. The V gene's germline CDR1 is SGHAT and CDR2 FQDESV (reference sequence). V trimming: 1 base; J trimming: 0 bases; junction bases outside the gene matches: 7. The CDR3 is 19 residues long. CDR3 loop: CASSLDRLAGGSYQETQYF. DNA of the CDR3: TGTGCCAGCAGCTTAGACCGACTAGCGGGAGGGTCGTACCAAGAGACCCAGTACTTC. Combining the CDR3 with reference TRBV11-1 and TRBJ2-5 gives the whole variable domain EAEVAQSPRYKITEKSQAVAFWCDPISGHATLYWYRQILGQGPELLVQFQDESVVDDSQLPKDRFSAERLKGVDSTLKIQPAELGDSAMYLCASSLDRLAGGSYQETQYFGPGTRLLVL.

This chain links TRBV12-3 or TRBV12-4 with TRBJ2-7, with 10 bases matching TRBD2. Germline trimming cut 5 bases from V and 6 bases from J; bases unmatched to any gene: 13. The CDR3 spans 16 residues. The CDR3 nucleotides read TGTGCCAGCAGTCCCCCGGGGCTAGCGGGAGTAGGCGAGCAGTACTTC. Translation gives CASSPPGLAGVGEQYF.

There are a few counts of this clonotype. The rearrangement joins TRBV28 to TRBJ2-2, with D possibly being TRBD1 (5 bases). Germline CDR1 is MDHEN and CDR2 is SYDVKM. The CDR3 runs to 15 residues. V lost 6 bases to trimming and J lost 0 bases, with 11 bases between them. For the CDR3, the DNA is TGTGCCAGCAGCTGGGGCAACCCGAACACCGGGGAGCTGTTTTTT. Protein product: CASSWGNPNTGELFF.

This chain uses TRBV29-1 with TRBJ2-2; a possible D gene is TRBD2 (5 bases). This CDR3 comprises 12 residues. In germline, CDR1 is SQVTM, CDR2 ANQGSEA. The V end was cut by 7 bases, the J end by 3 bases, with 9 bases between. CDR3 DNA: TGCAGCGGGAGGTTGGACACCGGGGAGCTGTTTTTT. Protein sequence: CSGRLDTGELFF.

This clonotype was seen more than once but under ten times. This CDR3 reads CASSFPPGDSINQPQHF. In DNA, the CDR3 is TGTGCCAGCAGTTTTCCCCCTGGGGACAGCATCAATCAGCCCCAGCATTTT. The J gene is TRBJ1-5, the V gene TRBV28; 7 bases agree with TRBD1. The V gene's germline CDR1 is MDHEN and CDR2 SYDVKM. V gave up 3 bases and J gave up 3 bases; unmatched junction bases: 11. This CDR3 is built from 17 residues.

The rearrangement joins TRBV5-1 to TRBJ2-1; 11 bases map to TRBD2. Germline loops: CDR1 SGHRS, CDR2 YFSETQ. The length of the CDR3 is 15 residues. Germline trimming cut 2 bases from V and 8 bases from J; bases unmatched to any gene: 6. The CDR3 spells CASSLFTSGRDEQFF. In nucleotides, the CDR3 is TGCGCCAGCAGCTTATTCACTAGCGGGAGAGATGAGCAGTTCTTC.

The table lists this clonotype with a few counts. This chain joins TRBV7-9 and TRBJ1-5; D is undetermined. CDR1 is SEHNR and CDR2 is FQNEAQ in the germline V gene (reference sequence). V was shortened by 4 bases and J by 1 base, with 5 bases between the two germline ends. This CDR3 is built from 13 residues. The CDR3 coding sequence is TGTGCCAGCAGCTCAATCAGCAATCAGCCCCAGCATTTT. Translating it yields CASSSISNQPQHF.

This clonotype was seen a few times. The gene calls are TRBV6-2 or TRBV6-3 and TRBJ1-5, with a tentative D call TRBD1 (5 bases). Looked up from germline, CDR1 is MNHEY and CDR2 is SVGEGT. V dropped 7 bases and J dropped 3 bases, with 22 bases sitting between them. There are 17 residues in the CDR3. CDR3 DNA: TGTGCCAGCACAAGGGTGACGTTGGGGCCGGACAATCAGCCCCAGCATTTT. This gives the protein CASTRVTLGPDNQPQHF.

This clonotype has a handful of counts. This chain uses TRBV12-3 or TRBV12-4 with TRBJ2-5; D is unresolved. V was cut by 5 bases and J by 1 base, with 14 bases left in between. The CDR3 sequence is 15 residues long. The DNA for the CDR3 is TGTGCCAGCAGTGTGGGTTTCGGGTTCCAAGAGACCCAGTACTTC. This gives the protein CASSVGFGFQETQYF.

This clonotype was counted a few times. The chain recombines TRBV6-5 with TRBJ2-7; D is unresolved. Germline CDR1 reads MNHEY; CDR2 reads SVGAGI. V shed 5 bases and J shed 1 base, with 9 bases lying between them. The CDR3 runs to 13 residues. The CDR3 is CASSNGRSYEQYF. CDR3 sequence (DNA): TGTGCCAGCAGTAACGGGCGTTCCTACGAGCAGTACTTC.

This clonotype was detected only a few times. The rearrangement uses TRBV12-3 or TRBV12-4 and TRBJ1-1; 7 bases are shared with TRBD1. The V gene end was trimmed by 9 bases and the J gene end by 0 bases; junction bases not matched to a gene: 7. The CDR3 runs 14 residues. The CDR3 DNA sequence: TGTGCCAGTACGGCGGGGACAGTGAACACTGAAGCTTTCTTT. Translated: CASTAGTVNTEAFF.

This clonotype was picked up a small number of times. The gene calls are TRBV20-1 and TRBJ1-2; 7 positions agree with TRBD1. Germline assignment: CDR1 DFQATT and CDR2 SNEGSKA (reference sequence). CDR3 size: 13 residues. Germline trimming cut 6 bases from V and 8 bases from J; bases unmatched to any gene: 12. Here the CDR3 reads CSAERQGLLGYTF. The DNA for the CDR3 is TGCAGTGCGGAAAGACAGGGTCTCCTGGGCTACACCTTC.

The chain links TRBV5-1 to TRBJ2-1; possibly TRBD1 or TRBD2 for D (5 bases each). The V gene lost 3 bases and the J gene lost 6 bases, with 13 bases spanning the gap. This CDR3 has 14 residues. The germline gives CDR1 SGHRS, CDR2 YFSETQ. The CDR3 spells CASSYGAPGNEQFF. In nucleotides, the CDR3 is TGCGCCAGCAGCTACGGGGCTCCCGGCAATGAGCAGTTCTTC.

The rearrangement joins TRBV5-1 to TRBJ2-5; 9 bases agree with TRBD1. Per germline, CDR1 SGHRS and CDR2 YFSETQ. The CDR3 has 14 residues. The J segment lost 13 bases and the V segment lost 2 bases, leaving 12 bases of the junction unmatched. CDR3 protein: CASSFGQGHWEGYF. The CDR3 DNA follows: TGCGCCAGCAGCTTCGGACAGGGGCATTGGGAAGGGTACTTC.

J is TRBJ1-2 and V is TRBV12-3 or TRBV12-4; tentatively, D is TRBD1 (6 bases). There are 16 residues in the CDR3. V was pared by 3 bases and J by 5 bases, with 19 bases between. CDR3 protein: CASSFLGGQRRYGYTF. The CDR3 bases are TGTGCCAGCAGTTTTTTGGGCGGACAGAGACGATATGGCTACACCTTC.

V and J are TRBV6-1 and TRBJ2-1; 8 bases fit TRBD2. Looked up from germline, CDR1 is MNHNS and CDR2 is SASEGT. V dropped 6 bases and J dropped 6; count of bases not matched to a gene: 10. This CDR3 is built from 15 residues. The CDR3 sequence is CASSRPQRGSNEQFF. In nucleotides, the CDR3 is TGTGCCAGCAGCCGACCTCAGCGGGGGAGCAATGAGCAGTTCTTC.

The genes are TRBV9 and TRBJ1-6, with a tentative D call TRBD1 (6 bases). Trimming pared 0 bases from V and 7 bases from J, leaving 11 bases between. CDR1 and CDR2 from the germline V gene are SGDLS and YYNGEE. The CDR3 loop spans 15 amino acids. CDR3 bases: TGTGCCAGCAGCGTAGGAGGGGGGATCAATTCACCCCTCCACTTT. It translates to CASSVGGGINSPLHF.